The subject of this entry is one T cell receptor (beta chain). Libraries were prepared by immunoSEQ multiplex PCR; TCRdb keeps only in-frame clonotypes and omits some of them. Of more than 300,000 clones listed, 85% to 95% are singletons. This record belongs to a study of blood T cell repertoires in COVID-19. Trimming cost V 7 bases and J 1 base, with 10 bases left between them. Germline V gene lookup returns CDR1 LNHDA and CDR2 SQIVND (reference sequence). This CDR3 spans 14 amino acids. The TCR was taken from a woman aged 25 to 45 who had been exposed to COVID-19. This chain uses TRBV19 with TRBJ1-4; no definite D call. The sample comprised PBMCs or T cells enriched from blood (not recorded which). As DNA, the CDR3 is TGTGCCAGTAAACAGTTGAAAACTAATGAAAAACTGTTTTTT. This encodes CASKQLKTNEKLFF.